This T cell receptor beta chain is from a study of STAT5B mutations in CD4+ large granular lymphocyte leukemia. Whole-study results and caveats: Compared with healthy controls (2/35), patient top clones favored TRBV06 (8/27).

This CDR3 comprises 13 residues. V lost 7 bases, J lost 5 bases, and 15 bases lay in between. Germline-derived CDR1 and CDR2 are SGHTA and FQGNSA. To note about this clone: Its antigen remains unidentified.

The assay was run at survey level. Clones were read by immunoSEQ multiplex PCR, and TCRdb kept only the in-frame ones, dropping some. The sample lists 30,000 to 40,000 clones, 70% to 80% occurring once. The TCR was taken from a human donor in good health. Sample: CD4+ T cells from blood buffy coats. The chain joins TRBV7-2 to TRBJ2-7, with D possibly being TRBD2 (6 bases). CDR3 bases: TGTGCCAGCAAGGGGTGGGAGGTCGACGAGCAGTACTTC. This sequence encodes CASKGWEVDEQYF.